Following are 9 T cell receptor beta chains from one sample sequenced in a study of T cell responses to AZD1222 COVID-19 vaccine (dated by TCRdb to about 2021). The library was generated by the immunoSEQ multiplex PCR assay. What TCRdb holds here is the immuneACCESS table cut down to in-frame rearrangements. Part of the clones is not present; checked against another copy, under half of the missing clones reflect an unresolved V gene, and the others are unexplained. The sample table records tens of thousands of clones; over 75% of these occur just once. The ten largest clones take up 19% of the sample. What this sample's time point label stands for: baseline before first vaccination. Sequenced here: peripheral blood, sampled on day 0 of AZD1222 vaccination. These receptors all come from an adult in good health.

The chain links TRBV2 to TRBJ1-6; perhaps TRBD1 as D (6 bases). Germline CDR1 SNHLY, CDR2 FYNNEI. The CDR3 contains 12 residues. Trimming pared 4 bases from V and 14 bases from J, leaving 12 bases between. The CDR3: CASSGTGPTLHF. CDR3 coding DNA: TGTGCCAGCAGTGGTACAGGGCCTACCCTCCACTTT.

The J gene is TRBJ2-4, the V gene TRBV12-3 or TRBV12-4; 9 bases map to TRBD1. V dropped 5 bases and J dropped 6; count of bases not matched to a gene: 2. CDR3 length equals 13 residues. The CDR3 reads CASSGTGPNIQYF. CDR3 in DNA: TGTGCCAGCAGTGGGACAGGGCCAAACATTCAGTACTTC.

The chain combines TRBV11-3 with TRBJ2-7, with 8 bases lining up with TRBD1. Trimming at V came to 3 bases and at J to 7 bases, leaving 5 bases not matched to a gene. The CDR3 consists of 13 residues. Germline V gene sequence: CDR1 SGHNT, CDR2 YENEEA. CDR3 DNA: TGTGCCAGCAGCTTCCAGGGGGCACGGGAGCAGTACTTC. Residues: CASSFQGAREQYF. The whole variable domain, remainder taken from reference TRBV11-3 and TRBJ2-7, is EAGVVQSPRYKIIEKKQPVAFWCNPISGHNTLYWYLQNLGQGPELLIRYENEEAVDDSQLPKDRFSAERLKGVDSTLKIQPAELGDSAVYLCASSFQGAREQYFGPGTRLTVT.

V usage is TRBV9 and J usage is TRBJ1-4; D is perhaps TRBD1 (6 bases). V shed 4 bases and J shed 5 bases, with 12 bases lying between them. The length of the CDR3 is 14 residues. CDR1 and CDR2 from the germline V gene are SGDLS and YYNGEE. This chain's CDR3 is CASSLGTSNEKLFF. The CDR3, as DNA: TGTGCCAGCAGCTTAGGGACATCAAATGAAAAACTGTTTTTT. Drawing the rest from reference TRBV9 and TRBJ1-4, the complete variable domain is DSGVTQTPKHLITATGQRVTLRCSPRSGDLSVYWYQQSLDQGLQFLIQYYNGEERAKGNILERFSAQQFPDLHSELNLSSLELGDSALYFCASSLGTSNEKLFFGSGTQLSVL.

This sequence joins TRBV19 and TRBJ2-7; no clear D. The V gene's germline CDR1 is LNHDA and CDR2 SQIVND (reference sequence). V was shortened by 4 bases and J by 7 bases, with 14 bases between the two germline ends. The CDR3 covers 13 residues. Here the CDR3 reads CASSTTFTAEQYF. CDR3 nucleotide sequence: TGTGCCAGTAGTACTACCTTTACTGCGGAGCAGTACTTC.

V gene TRBV7-3 combines with J gene TRBJ2-5; D is ambiguous. Germline CDR1 is SGHTA and CDR2 is FQGTGA. There are 14 residues in the CDR3. V lost 0 bases to trimming and J lost 2 bases, with 7 bases between them. CDR3 residues: CASSLTGRQETQYF. CDR3 in DNA: TGTGCCAGCAGCTTAACGGGCAGACAAGAGACCCAGTACTTC.

This clone has only one observation. V gene TRBV4-2 combines with J gene TRBJ2-7, with D perhaps matching TRBD2 (6 bases). The CDR3 is 16 residues long. Germline assignment: CDR1 LGHNA and CDR2 YNFKEQ. The V gene lost 1 base and the J gene lost 0 bases, with 13 bases spanning the gap. The CDR3 DNA follows: TGTGCCAGCAGCCAAGCCGGGACTTTAGCCTCCTACGAGCAGTACTTC. This codes for CASSQAGTLASYEQYF.

The chain joins TRBV27 to TRBJ1-6; 7 bases agree with TRBD1. In germline, CDR1 is MNHEY, CDR2 SMNVEV (reference sequence). The V segment lost 6 bases and the J segment 9 bases; nucleotides outside the gene matches: 14. The CDR3 sequence is 16 residues long. The CDR3 loop reads CASSSSATGNRSPLHF. Here the CDR3 DNA reads TGTGCCAGCAGCTCCTCCGCGACAGGGAACCGTTCACCCCTCCACTTT.

This rearrangement joins TRBV5-1 to TRBJ2-2; tentative D call: TRBD2 (5 bases). Germline V gene sequence: CDR1 SGHRS, CDR2 YFSETQ. The CDR3 contains 15 residues. The V end lost 0 bases, the J end lost 6 bases, and 12 bases lay between the germline ends. CDR3 loop: CASSLDLASAGELFF. CDR3 DNA sequence: TGCGCCAGCAGCTTGGACTTAGCGTCCGCCGGGGAGCTGTTTTTT.